These T cell receptor beta chains were read from a single sample in a study of shared clonotypes between healthy human individuals. The repertoire was sequenced with immunoSEQ multiplex PCR; TCRdb's copy has only in-frame clones and lacks some. Counted here are about 1.9 million clones, 85% to 95% occurring once; the ten biggest clones make up around 1.8%. The sequenced sample consisted of naive CD8+ T cells from PBMCs. Source of these receptors: a man aged 18 to 29 in good health. Some clones in this sample may be carry-over from other donors' samples. Both conserved end residues are part of each CDR3. D genes are given only for firm matches. Clone sizes are given selectively: once, few, many, or a class where the clone is expanded.

CDR3 length: 13
D gene: NA
J gene: TRBJ2-7
V gene: TRBV7-9
clone size: NA
CDR3 protein: CASSSPRSYEQYF
CDR3 DNA: TGTGCCAGCAGCTCGCCCCGATCCTACGAGCAGTACTTC

CDR3 length: 13
D gene: NA
J gene: TRBJ2-3
V gene: TRBV7-9
clone size: once
CDR3 protein: CASKRSTADTQYF
CDR3 DNA: TGTGCCAGCAAACGTAGTACCGCAGATACGCAGTATTTT

CDR3 length: 17
D gene: TRBD2
J gene: TRBJ2-1
V gene: TRBV5-1
clone size: NA
CDR3 protein: CASSLGLAGVGLHEQFF
CDR3 DNA: TGCGCCAGCAGCTTGGGACTAGCGGGAGTGGGGCTCCATGAGCAGTTCTTC

CDR3 length: 17
D gene: TRBD2
J gene: TRBJ2-1
V gene: TRBV7-9
clone size: NA
CDR3 protein: CASSLGAGGALNNEQFF
CDR3 DNA: TGTGCCAGCAGCTTAGGGGCGGGAGGTGCCCTTAACAATGAGCAGTTCTTC

CDR3 length: 14
D gene: TRBD1
J gene: TRBJ1-1
V gene: TRBV9
clone size: NA
CDR3 protein: CASSVRGMNTEAFF
CDR3 DNA: TGTGCCAGCAGCGTCAGGGGGATGAACACTGAAGCTTTCTTT

CDR3 length: 14
D gene: NA
J gene: TRBJ1-5
V gene: TRBV27
clone size: few
CDR3 protein: CASSLGRGTQPQHF
CDR3 DNA: TGTGCCAGCAGCCTCGGGAGAGGCACTCAGCCCCAGCATTTT

CDR3 length: 14
D gene: TRBD1
J gene: TRBJ1-1
V gene: TRBV27
clone size: NA
CDR3 protein: CASSWTGRNTEAFF
CDR3 DNA: TGTGCCAGCAGTTGGACAGGGAGGAACACTGAAGCTTTCTTT

CDR3 length: 15
D gene: NA
J gene: TRBJ1-1
V gene: TRBV5-5
clone size: NA
CDR3 protein: CASSSQRGRNTEAFF
CDR3 DNA: TGTGCCAGCAGCTCCCAGCGGGGGAGGAACACTGAAGCTTTCTTT

CDR3 length: 15
D gene: NA
J gene: TRBJ1-1
V gene: TRBV27
clone size: NA
CDR3 protein: CASSLYSGSATEAFF
CDR3 DNA: TGTGCCAGCAGTTTATACTCAGGATCTGCCACTGAAGCTTTCTTT

CDR3 length: 14
D gene: NA
J gene: TRBJ2-7
V gene: TRBV7-2
clone size: NA
CDR3 protein: CASSPDDFPYEQYF
CDR3 DNA: TGTGCCAGCAGCCCGGACGACTTTCCCTACGAGCAGTACTTC

CDR3 length: 15
D gene: TRBD2
J gene: TRBJ2-1
V gene: TRBV5-6
clone size: NA
CDR3 protein: CASSLGLAGGNEQFF
CDR3 DNA: TGTGCCAGCAGCTTGGGACTAGCGGGAGGGAATGAGCAGTTCTTC

CDR3 length: 16
D gene: TRBD2
J gene: TRBJ2-1
V gene: TRBV19
clone size: once
CDR3 protein: CASPIPGLAGGDEQFF
CDR3 DNA: TGTGCCAGCCCAATCCCGGGTTTAGCGGGAGGGGATGAGCAGTTCTTC

CDR3 length: 15
D gene: TRBD2
J gene: TRBJ2-1
V gene: TRBV27
clone size: once
CDR3 protein: CASSLRSGSAFEQFF
CDR3 DNA: TGTGCCAGCAGTTTACGTAGCGGGAGCGCCTTTGAGCAGTTCTTC

CDR3 length: 13
D gene: NA
J gene: TRBJ2-2
V gene: TRBV11-2
clone size: NA
CDR3 protein: CASSLGGGRELFF
CDR3 DNA: TGTGCCAGCAGCTTAGGTGGTGGCAGGGAGCTGTTTTTT

CDR3 length: 13
D gene: TRBD1
J gene: TRBJ2-7
V gene: TRBV30
clone size: NA
CDR3 protein: CAWSLTGDREQYF
CDR3 DNA: TGTGCCTGGAGCCTGACAGGGGATCGCGAGCAGTACTTC

CDR3 length: 13
D gene: TRBD1
J gene: TRBJ2-7
V gene: TRBV27
clone size: NA
CDR3 protein: CASYPGQGYEQYF
CDR3 DNA: TGTGCCAGCTACCCCGGACAGGGCTACGAGCAGTACTTC

CDR3 length: 15
D gene: TRBD2
J gene: TRBJ2-7
V gene: TRBV5-6
clone size: NA
CDR3 protein: CASSPGTSGTYEQYF
CDR3 DNA: TGTGCCAGCAGCCCAGGGACTAGCGGAACCTACGAGCAGTACTTC

CDR3 length: 15
D gene: NA
J gene: TRBJ1-4
V gene: TRBV5-4
clone size: NA
CDR3 protein: CASSLWRPLNEKLFF
CDR3 DNA: TGTGCCAGCAGCTTGTGGCGGCCACTAAATGAAAAACTGTTTTTT

CDR3 length: 14
D gene: NA
J gene: TRBJ2-2
V gene: TRBV27
clone size: NA
CDR3 protein: CASGLGAGTGELFF
CDR3 DNA: TGTGCCAGCGGCCTGGGGGCGGGCACCGGGGAGCTGTTTTTT

CDR3 length: 14
D gene: NA
J gene: TRBJ2-7
V gene: TRBV11-2
clone size: NA
CDR3 protein: CASSLDPAAYEQYF
CDR3 DNA: TGTGCCAGCAGCTTAGACCCCGCAGCCTACGAGCAGTACTTC

CDR3 length: 14
D gene: TRBD1
J gene: TRBJ2-4
V gene: TRBV29-1
clone size: NA
CDR3 protein: CSVSGVDRGNIQYF
CDR3 DNA: TGCAGCGTTTCTGGGGTCGACAGGGGAAACATTCAGTACTTC

CDR3 length: 13
D gene: TRBD2
J gene: TRBJ2-7
V gene: TRBV19
clone size: NA
CDR3 protein: CASSTLAGDEQYF
CDR3 DNA: TGTGCCAGTAGTACCCTAGCGGGAGACGAGCAGTACTTC

CDR3 length: 16
D gene: NA
J gene: TRBJ1-4
V gene: TRBV5-1
clone size: NA
CDR3 protein: CASSTSPRQIDEKLFF
CDR3 DNA: TGCGCCAGCAGCACCAGCCCCAGGCAGATAGATGAAAAACTGTTTTTT

CDR3 length: 15
D gene: NA
J gene: TRBJ2-3
V gene: TRBV7-9
clone size: NA
CDR3 protein: CASSLGTGPADTQYF
CDR3 DNA: TGTGCCAGCAGCTTAGGGACGGGACCCGCAGATACGCAGTATTTT